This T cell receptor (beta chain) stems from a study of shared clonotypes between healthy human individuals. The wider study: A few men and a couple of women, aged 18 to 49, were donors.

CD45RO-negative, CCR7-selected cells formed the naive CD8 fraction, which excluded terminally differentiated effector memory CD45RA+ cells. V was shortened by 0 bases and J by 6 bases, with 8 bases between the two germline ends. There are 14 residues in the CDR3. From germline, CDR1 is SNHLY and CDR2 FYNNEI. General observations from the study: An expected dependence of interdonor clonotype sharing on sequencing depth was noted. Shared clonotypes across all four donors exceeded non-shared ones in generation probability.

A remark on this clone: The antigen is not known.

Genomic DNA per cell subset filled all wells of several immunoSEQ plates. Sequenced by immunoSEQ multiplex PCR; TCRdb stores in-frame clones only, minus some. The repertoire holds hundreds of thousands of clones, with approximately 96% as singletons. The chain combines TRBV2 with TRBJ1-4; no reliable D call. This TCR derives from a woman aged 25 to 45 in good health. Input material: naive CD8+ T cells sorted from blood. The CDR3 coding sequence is TGTGCCAGCAGTGAAGCTGGGCTCGATGAAAAACTGTTTTTT. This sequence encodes CASSEAGLDEKLFF.